The entry below gives a single T cell receptor (beta chain) sequence along with its context. The antigen is undetermined. This record comes from a study of cytomegalovirus exposure and HLA in healthy donors. Findings and limits, study-wide: It was reported that the classifier diagnosed cytomegalovirus status with high specificity and sensitivity in both the original and validation cohorts.

The V gene's germline CDR1 is SQVTM and CDR2 ANQGSEA. The CDR3 length is 14 residues. Both 60 Vbeta primers and 13 Jbeta primers went into the PCR. Repertoires were generated with immunoSEQ multiplex PCR, while TCRdb's copy carries only in-frame clones and drops some. There are about 90,000 clones in the sample; roughly 74% occur only once, and approximately 15% lies in the top ten. What was sequenced was PBMCs. The genes are TRBV29-1 and TRBJ1-1; D may be TRBD1 (6 bases). The sequence was collected from a woman under 30 in good health and CMV-seropositive. For the CDR3, the DNA is TGCAGTGCCCGCACAGGGAGGGAGGGCACTGAAGCTTTCTTT. It yields the protein CSARTGREGTEAFF.